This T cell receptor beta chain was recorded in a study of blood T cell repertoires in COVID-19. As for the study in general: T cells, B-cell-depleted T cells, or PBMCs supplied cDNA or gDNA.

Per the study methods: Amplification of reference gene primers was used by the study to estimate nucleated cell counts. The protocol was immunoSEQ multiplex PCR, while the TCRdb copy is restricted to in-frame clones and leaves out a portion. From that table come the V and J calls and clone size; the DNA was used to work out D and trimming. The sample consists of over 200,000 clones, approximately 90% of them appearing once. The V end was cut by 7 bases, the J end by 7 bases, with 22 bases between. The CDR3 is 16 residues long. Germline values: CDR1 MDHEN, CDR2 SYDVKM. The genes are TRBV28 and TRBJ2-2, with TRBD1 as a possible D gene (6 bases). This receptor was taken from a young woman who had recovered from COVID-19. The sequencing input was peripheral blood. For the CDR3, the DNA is TGTGCCAGCACTAAGAGAAGAACAGGGCCGGGCGGGGAGCTGTTTTTT. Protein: CASTKRRTGPGGELFF. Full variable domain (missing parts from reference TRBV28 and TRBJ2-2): DVKVTQSSRYLVKRTGEKVFLECVQDMDHENMFWYRQDPGLGLRLIYFSYDVKMKEKGDIPEGYSVSREKKERFSLILESASTNQTSMYLCASTKRRTGPGGELFFGEGSRLTVL.